The source of this T cell receptor (beta chain) is a study of blood T cell repertoires in COVID-19. Study-level background: The origin of the acute and convalescent COVID-19 samples was the United States, Italy and Spain.

In the original processing: The assay estimated nucleated cells by amplifying reference gene primers. The data were produced by immunoSEQ multiplex PCR, yet TCRdb's version contains in-frame clones alone and is incomplete. V, J and clone size are taken as reported in that table, and D and trimming were inferred from the DNA itself. Of 200,000 to 250,000 clones listed, approximately 81% are singletons. Per the germline V gene, CDR1 is SNHLY and CDR2 is FYNNEI. This CDR3 is 15 amino acids long. The V end lost 3 bases, the J end lost 1 base, and 11 bases lay between the germline ends. The TCR sequence derives from a woman aged 80 or over with active or convalescent COVID-19. Sequencing was carried out using peripheral blood. The rearrangement links TRBV2 to TRBJ2-3; maybe TRBD1 (5 bases). The CDR3 region has the DNA TGTGCCAGCAGTGACAACAGGAAACGCACAGATACGCAGTATTTT. Amino acid sequence: CASSDNRKRTDTQYF.